Shown below are 2 T cell receptor beta chains from a single sample sequenced in a study of cytomegalovirus exposure and HLA in healthy donors. Profiled with immunoSEQ multiplex PCR; TCRdb holds only in-frame clones, not every one. Here the sample spans 250,000 to 300,000 clones, 65% to 90% being singletons. The sample was PBMCs. These TCRs come from a woman aged 18-29 years in good health and CMV-seronegative.

This rearrangement joins TRBV4-1 to TRBJ2-5, with D perhaps matching TRBD1 (6 bases). The CDR3 has 15 amino acids. The V gene lost 4 bases and the J gene lost 5 bases, with 17 bases spanning the gap. From germline, CDR1 is MGHRA and CDR2 YSYEKL. The CDR3 here is CASSRRTVELETQYF. CDR3 nucleotides: TGCGCCAGCAGCCGGAGGACAGTCGAACTTGAGACCCAGTACTTC.

J is TRBJ2-7 and V is TRBV5-1; a possible D gene is TRBD2 (6 bases). V dropped 3 bases and J dropped 7 bases, with 17 bases sitting between them. There are 14 residues in the CDR3. Germline CDR1 SGHRS, CDR2 YFSETQ. CDR3 region: CASSSGTPEGEQYF. Here the CDR3 DNA reads TGCGCCAGCAGCTCCGGGACTCCCGAGGGGGAGCAGTACTTC.